The 22 T cell receptor beta chains listed next were all sequenced from one sample in a study of response to subunit inactivated influenza vaccine. TCRdb reanalysed the RT-PCR reads using MiXCR and keeps one entry per CDR3 protein. The table records around 480,000 distinct CDR3 sequences, about 15% of them present only once. The source material was CD4+ T cells sorted from PBMCs, sampled around 2 years after vaccination. The origin of the receptors is a man between 45 and 75 years old who received an inactivated influenza vaccine.

This clonotype has more than one count but fewer than ten. This chain connects TRBV5-5 to TRBJ1-4, with a possible D match to TRBD1 (5 bases). With 5 bases removed from V and 4 bases from J, the gap between germline ends came to 12 bases. This CDR3 is 14 amino acids long. Per germline, CDR1 SGHKS and CDR2 YYEKEE (reference sequence). The CDR3 coding sequence is TGTGCCAGCAGGGTGGGGACGGTTAATGAAAAACTGTTTTTT. This translates into CASRVGTVNEKLFF. Full variable domain (rest looked up from reference TRBV5-5 and TRBJ1-4): DAGVTQSPTHLIKTRGQQVTLRCSPISGHKSVSWYQQVLGQGPQFIFQYYEKEERGRGNFPDRFSARQFPNYSSELNVNALLLGDSALYLCASRVGTVNEKLFFGSGTQLSVL.

As DNA, the CDR3 is TGTGCCAGCAGCTTTGCGCAGCGTGGGGAGCAGTACTTC. This encodes CASSFAQRGEQYF. The chain recombines TRBV7-8 with TRBJ2-7; unclear D gene. Looked up from germline, CDR1 is SGHVS and CDR2 is FQNEAQ. V shed 3 bases and J shed 7 bases, with 13 bases lying between them. There are 13 residues in the CDR3.

This clonotype was seen many times. The CDR3 nucleotides are TGTGCCAGCAGCCCTTGGGGTGCGAACACCGGGGAGCTGTTTTTT. Protein sequence: CASSPWGANTGELFF. This sequence joins TRBV5-5 and TRBJ2-2; D call uncertain. This CDR3 is 15 amino acids long. CDR1 and CDR2 (germline): SGHKS, YYEKEE (reference sequence). V was clipped by 4 bases and J by 0 bases, with 10 bases between them.

As concerns this clonotype: A junction end diverges from the germline sequence, so it may reflect a read error. The chain joins TRBV3-1 to TRBJ2-1; the D is unclear. The CDR3 is 15 amino acids. Germline CDR1 and CDR2: LGHDT and YNNKEL (reference sequence). The CDR3 sequence: CAGSQAWQLYNEQFF. The CDR3 DNA follows: TGTGCCGGCAGCCAAGCTTGGCAGCTCTACAATGAGCAGTTCTTC.

This clonotype appeared a few times. The chain links TRBV4-3 to TRBJ2-2, with D possibly matching TRBD2 (5 bases). This CDR3 comprises 17 residues. V lost 0 bases and J lost 1, with 12 bases in between. Germline CDR1 reads LGHNA; CDR2 reads YSLEER. CDR3 nucleotides: TGCGCCAGCAGCCAAGATCACCCAGCGGTGAACACCGGGGAGCTGTTTTTT. Translating it yields CASSQDHPAVNTGELFF.

This clonotype was detected only a few times. The V call is TRBV7-8, the J call TRBJ2-3; TRBD2 aligns across 14 bases. After removal of 6 bases from V and 8 bases from J, the junction contained 7 bases not matched to a gene. Germline V gene sequence: CDR1 SGHVS, CDR2 FQNEAQ. This CDR3 comprises 15 residues. The CDR3 DNA follows: TGTGCCAGCAGGGCGACTAGCGGGAGGGCCTTTACGCAGTATTTT. It codes for CASRATSGRAFTQYF. Variable domain in full (rest from reference TRBV7-8 and TRBJ2-3): GAGVSQSPRYKVAKRGQDVALRCDPISGHVSLFWYQQALGQGPEFLTYFQNEAQLDKSGLPSDRFFAERPEGSVSTLKIQRTQQEDSAVYLCASRATSGRAFTQYFGPGTRLTVL.

The rearrangement joins TRBV7-8 to TRBJ1-1, with D unclear. The V end was cut by 4 bases, the J end by 8 bases, with 14 bases between. This CDR3 has 13 residues. Per the germline V gene, CDR1 is SGHVS and CDR2 is FQNEAQ. This chain's CDR3 is CASSSPDGVEAFF. The CDR3 DNA sequence: TGTGCCAGCAGCTCCCCGGACGGGGTGGAAGCTTTCTTT.

The rearrangement joins TRBV5-1 to TRBJ2-6; a weak D match, TRBD1 (5 bases). Germline CDR1 SGHRS, CDR2 YFSETQ. The CDR3 consists of 16 residues. The V and J ends lost 4 bases and 1 base respectively, with 12 bases between them. The CDR3 bases are TGCGCCAGCAGCAGTACGGCAGGGTCTGGGGCCAACGTCCTGACTTTC. Translating gives CASSSTAGSGANVLTF.

The CDR3 DNA follows: TGTGCCAGCTCACCACAGCTGGGGGGACACACTGAAGCTTTCTTT. Amino acid sequence: CASSPQLGGHTEAFF. This sequence joins TRBV18 and TRBJ1-1; weak D call: TRBD1 (5 bases). CDR3 length: 15 amino acids. V lost 1 base to trimming and J lost 3 bases, with 12 bases between them. Germline V gives CDR1 KGHSH, CDR2 LQKENI.

The chain uses TRBV29-1 and TRBJ2-5; D not certain. CDR3 size: 13 residues. Trimming stripped 0 bases from V and 3 bases from J, with 8 bases between. Per germline, CDR1 SQVTM and CDR2 ANQGSEA. CDR3: CSVEDLSEETQYF. The DNA of the CDR3 is TGCAGCGTTGAAGATCTTTCGGAAGAGACCCAGTACTTC.

This clonotype was observed a few times. The chain carries TRBV6-1 and TRBJ1-6; 7 bases map to TRBD1. There are 13 residues in the CDR3. The germline V gene encodes CDR1 MNHNS and CDR2 SASEGT. In DNA, the CDR3 is TGTGCGACCTGGGACAGAGGCAATTCACCCCTCCACTTT. Translation: CATWDRGNSPLHF.

This clonotype was seen only a few times. The chain carries TRBV4-3 and TRBJ2-1; D might be TRBD1 or TRBD2, each matching 5 bases. Between the trimmed V and J ends, which lost 0 bases and 1 base, there was a span of 10 bases. The CDR3 has 16 amino acids. From germline, CDR1 is LGHNA and CDR2 YSLEER. The CDR3 sequence: CASSQDGGGSYNEQFF. The CDR3 region has the DNA TGCGCCAGCAGCCAAGATGGGGGTGGTTCCTACAATGAGCAGTTCTTC.

The chain carries TRBV5-1 and TRBJ2-3; D possibly matches TRBD1 or TRBD2 (5 bases each). This CDR3 region has 15 residues. Per the germline V gene, CDR1 is SGHRS and CDR2 is YFSETQ. The V and J ends lost 4 bases and 0 bases respectively, with 12 bases between them. CDR3 sequence (DNA): TGCGCCAGCAGCGTGGGACCTAGGAGCACAGATACGCAGTATTTT. Amino acids: CASSVGPRSTDTQYF.

This clonotype was observed a few times. The J gene is TRBJ2-7, the V gene TRBV10-3, with 8 bases that match TRBD2. This CDR3 is 14 amino acids long. CDR1 and CDR2 (germline): ENHRY, SYGVKD. V gave up 4 bases and J gave up 3 bases; unmatched junction bases: 5. The CDR3 sequence is CAISGRGGSYEQYF. In nucleotides, the CDR3 is TGTGCCATCAGTGGCCGGGGGGGGAGCTACGAGCAGTACTTC.

This clonotype appeared a few times. J is TRBJ2-1 and V is TRBV19, with D perhaps TRBD1 (5 bases). V dropped 0 bases and J dropped 2 bases, with 23 bases sitting between them. Per germline, CDR1 LNHDA and CDR2 SQIVND (reference sequence). The CDR3 has 20 amino acids. CDR3 DNA: TGTGCCAGTAGTATAGATACGGCAGGGTTAACGGAATCTCCCTACAATGAGCAGTTCTTC. It translates to CASSIDTAGLTESPYNEQFF.

This clonotype appeared many times. This chain joins TRBV4-3 and TRBJ1-6; 8 nucleotides agree with TRBD1. V was clipped by 4 bases and J by 8 bases; unmatched bases: 4. Looked up from germline, CDR1 is LGHNA and CDR2 is YSLEER. The CDR3 spans 14 residues. CDR3 bases: TGCGCCAGCAGCCCCGACAGGGGTTATTCACCCCTCCACTTT. Protein sequence: CASSPDRGYSPLHF.

There are a few counts of this clonotype. The V and J genes are TRBV13 and TRBJ2-7; 8 nucleotides line up with TRBD1. V lost 5 bases to trimming and J lost 0 bases; unmatched junction nucleotides: 9. The CDR3 runs 16 residues. Germline V lookup: CDR1 PRHDT, CDR2 FYEKMQ (reference sequence). The DNA of the CDR3 is TGTGCCAGCAGCCCCTCGCGGGACAGGAGCTCCTACGAGCAGTACTTC. It is translated as CASSPSRDRSSYEQYF.

The gene calls are TRBV9 and TRBJ2-1, with D perhaps TRBD2 (6 bases). This CDR3 is 15 amino acids long. V lost 0 bases and J 4 bases, leaving 11 bases between the germline ends. Germline values: CDR1 SGDLS, CDR2 YYNGEE. The DNA of the CDR3 is TGTGCCAGCAGCGTAGGAGGGAGGTCATACAATGAGCAGTTCTTC. Translated: CASSVGGRSYNEQFF.

This clonotype was seen only a few times. This chain joins TRBV28 and TRBJ1-5; D is undetermined. CDR1 and CDR2 from the germline V gene are MDHEN and SYDVKM. CDR3 size: 17 residues. The V end was cut by 3 bases, the J end by 7 bases, with 22 bases between. CDR3 loop: CASSFVHKSDFLQPQHF. The DNA for the CDR3 is TGTGCCAGCAGTTTTGTTCATAAGTCAGATTTTCTGCAGCCCCAGCATTTT.

A few counts support this clonotype. The chain has TRBV24-1 and TRBJ2-3; 10 bases are shared with TRBD2. Germline V CDR1 and CDR2: KGHDR, SFDVKD. V lost 2 bases and J lost 5; bases outside the gene matches: 6. The CDR3 is 16 amino acids. In DNA, the CDR3 is TGTGCCACCAGTGATTCTGCTAGCGGGAGAGGAGATACGCAGTATTTT. This codes for CATSDSASGRGDTQYF.

This chain links TRBV4-1 with TRBJ2-5; no reliable D call. Germline V gives CDR1 MGHRA, CDR2 YSYEKL. The CDR3 totals 14 residues. V was cut by 6 bases and J by 7 bases, with 18 bases left in between. DNA of the CDR3: TGCGCCAGCAGGCCGGCCCTGGTCGGCGGGACCCAGTACTTC. Translation: CASRPALVGGTQYF.

There are many counts of this clonotype. The V gene is TRBV12-3 or TRBV12-4, the J gene TRBJ2-2; no clear D gene. This CDR3 region has 13 residues. Trimming removed 3 bases from V and 0 bases from J, with 2 bases in between. CDR3 amino acids: CASSFTNTGELFF. Here the CDR3 DNA reads TGTGCCAGCAGTTTCACGAACACCGGGGAGCTGTTTTTT.